Below are 9 T cell receptor beta chains sequenced from a single sample in a study of blood T cell repertoires in COVID-19. Profiling relied on immunoSEQ multiplex PCR, and the TCRdb table lists in-frame clones only, not all of them. Of approximately 120,000 clones listed, about 84% are singletons. Input material: peripheral blood. The receptors were gathered from a human donor in a cohort sampled during active COVID-19.

This chain joins TRBV9 and TRBJ1-6; 10 bases fit TRBD1. Unmatched junction bases numbered 7, after V lost 4 bases and J lost 9 bases. Germline V gene sequence: CDR1 SGDLS, CDR2 YYNGEE. This CDR3 spans 15 amino acids. Written as DNA, the CDR3 is TGTGCCAGCAGCACAGTGACAGGGGGCTCTTCACCCCTCCACTTT. Encoded protein: CASSTVTGGSSPLHF. Variable domain in full (rest from reference TRBV9 and TRBJ1-6): DSGVTQTPKHLITATGQRVTLRCSPRSGDLSVYWYQQSLDQGLQFLIQYYNGEERAKGNILERFSAQQFPDLHSELNLSSLELGDSALYFCASSTVTGGSSPLHFGNGTRLTVT.

This clone has more than one count but fewer than ten. For the CDR3, the DNA is TGTGCCAGCAGCTTAGCCCCGGGACAGGCAACTTATGGCTACACCTTC. Amino acids: CASSLAPGQATYGYTF. The chain combines TRBV11-2 with TRBJ1-2; 8 bases are shared with TRBD1. The CDR3 consists of 16 residues. Germline V gives CDR1 SGHAT, CDR2 FQNNGV. J lost 5 bases, V lost 1 base, and 9 bases had no gene match.

The chain recombines TRBV28 with TRBJ2-1; weak D call: TRBD2 (6 bases). This CDR3 has 17 residues. Germline V gives CDR1 MDHEN, CDR2 SYDVKM. The V end lost 11 bases, the J end lost 3 bases, and 26 bases lay between the germline ends. The CDR3 sequence: CAANPNSAGYGYNEQFF. CDR3 nucleotide sequence: TGTGCCGCGAACCCTAACTCGGCGGGATACGGCTACAATGAGCAGTTCTTC.

V and J are TRBV18 and TRBJ2-1, with 15 bases matching TRBD2. J gave up 0 bases and V 3 bases, and 6 bases lay outside the gene matches. The CDR3 totals 19 residues. In germline, CDR1 is KGHSH, CDR2 LQKENI. The CDR3 is CASSPLGLAGGSSYNEQFF. Written as DNA, the CDR3 is TGTGCCAGCTCACCCTTGGGACTAGCGGGAGGTAGCTCCTACAATGAGCAGTTCTTC.

V is TRBV29-1 and J is TRBJ1-1, with 8 bases identical to TRBD1. Looked up from germline, CDR1 is SQVTM and CDR2 is ANQGSEA. The CDR3 has 12 residues. J lost 2 bases, V lost 6 bases, and 2 bases had no gene match. The CDR3 sequence is CSVGQVNTEAFF. For the CDR3, the DNA is TGCAGCGTGGGACAGGTTAACACTGAAGCTTTCTTT.

The chain couples TRBV7-2 to TRBJ2-5; D gene uncertain. The CDR3 contains 12 residues. Germline CDR1 is SGHTA and CDR2 is FQGNSA. V was clipped by 2 bases and J by 4 bases, with 5 bases between them. The CDR3 sequence: CASSLSVETQYF. Written as DNA, the CDR3 is TGTGCCAGCAGCTTATCCGTAGAGACCCAGTACTTC.

This chain connects TRBV5-4 to TRBJ1-1; 8 positions match TRBD1. The CDR3 consists of 13 residues. The germline V gene encodes CDR1 SGHNT and CDR2 YYREEE (reference sequence). J gave up 6 bases and V 9 bases, and 10 bases lay outside the gene matches. The CDR3 DNA reads TGTGCCATCACAACAGACAGGGGCTCTGAAGCTTTCTTT. Amino acids: CAITTDRGSEAFF. The full variable domain, rest sourced from reference TRBV5-4 and TRBJ1-1, is ETGVTQSPTHLIKTRGQQVTLRCSSQSGHNTVSWYQQALGQGPQFIFQYYREEENGRGNFPPRFSGLQFPNYSSELNVNALELDDSALYLCAITTDRGSEAFFGQGTRLTVV.

The rearrangement links TRBV7-2 to TRBJ1-2; D remains ambiguous. CDR1 and CDR2 from the germline V gene are SGHTA and FQGNSA. This CDR3 has 14 residues. The V end lost 1 base, the J end lost 1 base, and 7 bases lay between the germline ends. CDR3 loop: CASSLGQLNYGYTF. CDR3 bases: TGTGCCAGCAGCTTAGGACAACTTAACTATGGCTACACCTTC. Drawing the rest from reference TRBV7-2 and TRBJ1-2, the complete variable domain is GAGVSQSPSNKVTEKGKDVELRCDPISGHTALYWYRQSLGQGLEFLIYFQGNSAPDKSGLPSDRFSAERTGGSVSTLTIQRTQQEDSAVYLCASSLGQLNYGYTFGSGTRLTVV.

This chain joins TRBV10-3 and TRBJ1-1; perhaps TRBD1 as D (5 bases). Germline CDR1 is ENHRY and CDR2 is SYGVKD. V shed 4 bases and J shed 0 bases, with 18 bases lying between them. The CDR3 has 17 residues. The CDR3 DNA follows: TGTGCCATCAGTGCCCCACACGATGGGGCGGTGAACACTGAAGCTTTCTTT. The encoded protein is CAISAPHDGAVNTEAFF.